The 8 T cell receptor beta chains in this list originate from one sample, sequenced in a study of beta chain features in type 1 diabetes. Findings and caveats of the study: Shortening that was moderate but significant affected the TCRB CDR3s of Type 1 diabetes patients in all four CD4+ subsets.

Isolated RNA was reverse transcribed in full, so expressed TCRB transcripts were sequenced. Sequenced by immunoSEQ multiplex PCR; TCRdb stores in-frame clones only, minus some. The table shows 500,000 to 800,000 clones, with around an eighth occurring only once. These receptors' antigens are unknown. The sequencing input was naive CD4+ T cells from blood. The receptors stem from a man under 40 with type 1 diabetes.

V gene TRBV27 combines with J gene TRBJ1-2; possible D gene TRBD1, 6 bases. The length of the CDR3 is 14 residues. Germline loops: CDR1 MNHEY, CDR2 SMNVEV (reference sequence). The V end lost 2 bases, the J end lost 7 bases, and 14 bases lay between the germline ends. The CDR3, as DNA: TGTGCCAGCAGTTTAGAACAGGGTCGCGGTGGCTACACCTTC. Its protein is CASSLEQGRGGYTF.

This rearrangement joins TRBV5-5 to TRBJ1-6, with 10 bases lining up with TRBD1. CDR1 SGHKS and CDR2 YYEKEE come from the germline V gene (reference sequence). CDR3 length: 14 amino acids. The junction had 8 bases not matched to a gene; V was cut back by 5 bases and J by 12 bases. The CDR3 loop reads CASRQTGGLLPLHF. For the CDR3, the DNA is TGTGCCAGCAGGCAGACAGGGGGCCTTTTACCCCTCCACTTT.

CDR3 DNA sequence: TGTGCCAGCAGCTTAGCTACGGGCACCAGCTACGAGCAGTACTTC. This encodes CASSLATGTSYEQYF. The chain couples TRBV7-2 to TRBJ2-7; D is unresolved. V gave up 0 bases and J gave up 3 bases, with 12 bases separating them. The CDR3 runs to 15 residues. Germline assignment: CDR1 SGHTA and CDR2 FQGNSA.

The chain carries TRBV2 and TRBJ1-5; D unclear. CDR1 and CDR2 from the germline V gene are SNHLY and FYNNEI. The CDR3 runs to 11 residues. V dropped 8 bases and J dropped 7 bases, with 9 bases sitting between them. CDR3 protein: CASGVIQPQHF. For the CDR3, the DNA is TGTGCCAGCGGGGTCATACAGCCCCAGCATTTT. Filled out from reference TRBV2 and TRBJ1-5, the complete variable domain reads EPEVTQTPSHQVTQMGQEVILRCVPISNHLYFYWYRQILGQKVEFLVSFYNNEISEKSEIFDDQFSVERPDGSNFTLKIRSTKLEDSAMYFCASGVIQPQHFGDGTRLSIL.

V is TRBV29-1 and J is TRBJ1-1; D perhaps matches TRBD1 (5 bases). Trimming cost V 0 bases and J 6 bases, with 17 bases left between them. CDR1 SQVTM and CDR2 ANQGSEA come from the germline V gene. The CDR3 runs 15 residues. The DNA of the CDR3 is TGCAGCGTTGAAGATCTTGGGGGGAGAGACGCTGAAGCTTTCTTT. It codes for CSVEDLGGRDAEAFF.

This clone was seen more than once but under ten times. The gene calls are TRBV4-3 and TRBJ2-6; the match to TRBD1 covers 7 bases. After removal of 0 bases from V and 0 bases from J, the junction contained 8 bases not matched to a gene. The CDR3 runs to 19 residues. Germline CDR1 LGHNA, CDR2 YSLEER. The CDR3 DNA follows: TGCGCCAGCAGCCAAGATTTACAGGGGTTTAGCTCTGGGGCCAACGTCCTGACTTTC. This encodes CASSQDLQGFSSGANVLTF.

This chain connects TRBV9 to TRBJ1-6, with D unresolved. Germline V gene lookup returns CDR1 SGDLS and CDR2 YYNGEE. V gave up 5 bases and J gave up 0 bases, with 12 bases separating them. This CDR3 comprises 16 residues. CDR3 sequence (DNA): TGTGCCAGCAGTTCGGACGGAGCCTCCTATAATTCACCCCTCCACTTT. Translating it yields CASSSDGASYNSPLHF. Filled out from reference TRBV9 and TRBJ1-6, the complete variable domain reads DSGVTQTPKHLITATGQRVTLRCSPRSGDLSVYWYQQSLDQGLQFLIQYYNGEERAKGNILERFSAQQFPDLHSELNLSSLELGDSALYFCASSSDGASYNSPLHFGNGTRLTVT.

This clone was seen more than once but under ten times. The chain uses TRBV5-1 and TRBJ2-7; the D gene is possibly TRBD1 (5 bases). The CDR3 is 15 amino acids. CDR1 and CDR2 (germline): SGHRS, YFSETQ. V was clipped by 0 bases and J by 5 bases, with 15 bases between them. The CDR3 sequence is CASSLGIAGIDEQYF. The CDR3 DNA reads as TGCGCCAGCAGCTTGGGGATAGCAGGGATTGACGAGCAGTACTTC. Full variable domain (missing parts from reference TRBV5-1 and TRBJ2-7): KAGVTQTPRYLIKTRGQQVTLSCSPISGHRSVSWYQQTPGQGLQFLFEYFSETQRNKGNFPGRFSGRQFSNSRSEMNVSTLELGDSALYLCASSLGIAGIDEQYFGPGTRLTVT.